The next 28 T cell receptor beta chains were all read from a single sample in a study of cytomegalovirus exposure and HLA in healthy donors. With 60 Vbeta and 13 Jbeta primers, the PCR was carried out. Profiled with immunoSEQ multiplex PCR; TCRdb holds only in-frame clones, not every one. The sample has 120,000 to 150,000 clones; roughly 75% are singletons. Sequencing was performed on PBMCs. These receptor sequences come from a man in his thirties or forties in good health and CMV-seronegative.

This chain uses TRBV11-2 with TRBJ2-5; D unresolved. Germline V gene data show CDR1 as SGHAT and CDR2 as FQNNGV. V was trimmed by 1 base and J by 7 bases, leaving 13 bases between them. This CDR3 region has 14 residues. The CDR3 region has the DNA TGTGCCAGCAGCTTAGCTGCGCCCCTGCGGACCCAGTACTTC. It yields the protein CASSLAAPLRTQYF.

This chain joins TRBV9 and TRBJ1-2; TRBD1 matches at 8 bases. Unmatched junction bases numbered 7, after V lost 4 bases and J lost 5 bases. The CDR3 loop spans 14 amino acids. Germline lookup yields CDR1 SGDLS and CDR2 YYNGEE. The CDR3: CASSLGTGAYGYTF. CDR3 in DNA: TGTGCCAGCAGCCTGGGGACAGGCGCTTATGGCTACACCTTC.

This chain joins TRBV18 and TRBJ2-7; maybe TRBD2 (5 bases). Trimming pared 0 bases from V and 5 bases from J, leaving 11 bases between. Looked up from germline, CDR1 is KGHSH and CDR2 is LQKENI. The CDR3 contains 14 residues. Written as DNA, the CDR3 is TGTGCCAGCTCACCACCGGCCGGGATGGACGAGCAGTACTTC. Residues: CASSPPAGMDEQYF.

This clone was found a few times. The CDR3 coding sequence is TGTGCCAGCAGCATCCCAGGGACAGGGCAGGAGACCCAGTACTTC. This codes for CASSIPGTGQETQYF. The chain recombines TRBV9 with TRBJ2-5; 9 positions agree with TRBD1. V shed 4 bases, J shed 5 bases, and the junction held 9 bases outside the gene matches. The CDR3 sequence is 15 residues long. Germline-derived CDR1 and CDR2 are SGDLS and YYNGEE.

This chain joins TRBV7-6 and TRBJ2-7; D not resolved. Germline CDR1 and CDR2: SGHVS and FNYEAQ. V gave up 1 base and J gave up 1 base, with 11 bases separating them. This CDR3 region has 15 residues. CDR3 loop: CASSLEHTASYEQYF. Written as DNA, the CDR3 is TGTGCCAGCAGCTTAGAACACACCGCTTCCTACGAGCAGTACTTC. Together with reference TRBV7-6 and TRBJ2-7, the CDR3 gives the full variable domain: GAGVSQSPRYKVTKRGQDVALRCDPISGHVSLYWYRQALGQGPEFLTYFNYEAQQDKSGLPNDRFSAERPEGSISTLTIQRTEQRDSAMYRCASSLEHTASYEQYFGPGTRLTVT.

V and J are TRBV28 and TRBJ2-7, with D perhaps TRBD1 (5 bases). The CDR3 is made up of 13 amino acids. Trimming shortened V by 1 base and J by 4 bases, and 8 bases separated the two germline ends. Germline-derived CDR1 and CDR2 are MDHEN and SYDVKM. CDR3 loop: CASSLYYRYEQYF. Here the CDR3 DNA reads TGTGCCAGCAGTTTATATTACAGGTACGAGCAGTACTTC.

The gene calls are TRBV5-1 and TRBJ2-1, with D tentatively TRBD2 (5 bases). This CDR3 spans 12 amino acids. V was trimmed by 0 bases and J by 10 bases, leaving 8 bases between them. Germline V lookup: CDR1 SGHRS, CDR2 YFSETQ. The CDR3 sequence is CASSLAGWEQFF. Written as DNA, the CDR3 is TGCGCCAGCAGCTTGGCGGGATGGGAGCAGTTCTTC.

Only a few counts were recorded for this clone. The rearrangement uses TRBV6-1 and TRBJ2-1; the D is unclear. V lost 8 bases, J lost 5 bases, and 19 bases lay in between. CDR3 length: 15 residues. Germline V gene sequence: CDR1 MNHNS, CDR2 SASEGT. In DNA, the CDR3 is TGTGCCAGCTCCCCTGGGCAGTCTATAAACAATGAGCAGTTCTTC. This translates into CASSPGQSINNEQFF.

This chain links TRBV27 with TRBJ2-7; no clear D gene. Germline CDR1 MNHEY, CDR2 SMNVEV (reference sequence). The CDR3 runs to 13 residues. V gave up 3 bases and J gave up 2 bases, with 8 bases separating them. This chain's CDR3 is CASSFARTYEQYF. In nucleotides, the CDR3 is TGTGCCAGCAGTTTCGCCAGGACCTACGAGCAGTACTTC.

This sequence joins TRBV9 and TRBJ1-5; unclear D gene. The ends were cut back, 0 bases at V and 7 bases at J, with 11 bases in the middle. CDR3 length equals 14 residues. Germline V CDR1 and CDR2: SGDLS, YYNGEE. The CDR3 DNA follows: TGTGCCAGCAGCGTAGATATGGGAGGACAGCCCCAGCATTTT. Amino acids: CASSVDMGGQPQHF.

The genes are TRBV5-6 and TRBJ1-1; 9 positions match TRBD1. Trimming at V came to 4 bases and at J to 0 bases, leaving 4 bases not matched to a gene. The CDR3 covers 15 residues. In germline, CDR1 is SGHDT, CDR2 YYEEEE. The CDR3 DNA sequence: TGTGCCAGCAGCGGGACAGGGATTTTGAACACTGAAGCTTTCTTT. Encoded protein: CASSGTGILNTEAFF.

This chain links TRBV30 with TRBJ1-4; D is unresolved. Trimming shortened V by 4 bases and J by 7 bases, and 13 bases separated the two germline ends. CDR1 is GTSNPN and CDR2 is SVGIG in the germline V gene (reference sequence). The CDR3 runs to 13 residues. DNA for the CDR3: TGTGCCTGGATTGGGCAGGAGGGTGAAAAACTGTTTTTT. Translated, it gives CAWIGQEGEKLFF.

The V call is TRBV19, the J call TRBJ1-4; the match to TRBD1 covers 10 bases. The V segment lost 5 bases and the J segment 5 bases; nucleotides outside the gene matches: 2. This CDR3 comprises 14 residues. From germline, CDR1 is LNHDA and CDR2 SQIVND (reference sequence). CDR3 loop: CASSWTGGNEKLFF. The CDR3 DNA reads TGTGCCAGTAGTTGGACAGGGGGGAATGAAAAACTGTTTTTT.

The CDR3 spells CASSTGTGAYEQYF. The DNA for the CDR3 is TGTGCCAGCAGTACCGGGACAGGGGCCTACGAGCAGTACTTC. The V gene is TRBV6-5, the J gene TRBJ2-7; 10 bases agree with TRBD1. J was trimmed by 2 bases and V by 5 bases; bases with no gene match: 3. Germline loops: CDR1 MNHEY, CDR2 SVGAGI. The CDR3 loop spans 14 amino acids.

The rearrangement links TRBV15 to TRBJ2-7, with 8 bases matching TRBD2. This CDR3 region has 13 residues. V lost 8 bases and J lost 0; bases outside the gene matches: 3. In germline, CDR1 is LNHNV, CDR2 YYDKDF (reference sequence). CDR3 bases: TGTGCCACCGCGGGAGGCGTCTCCTACGAGCAGTACTTC. The encoded protein is CATAGGVSYEQYF.

The chain couples TRBV6-5 to TRBJ1-2, with 8 bases aligning to TRBD1. From germline, CDR1 is MNHEY and CDR2 SVGAGI. V was clipped by 5 bases and J by 4 bases; unmatched bases: 6. CDR3 length equals 14 residues. CDR3 region: CASSRQGSGYGYTF. The DNA for the CDR3 is TGTGCCAGCAGTCGACAGGGGTCTGGCTATGGCTACACCTTC.

This rearrangement joins TRBV28 to TRBJ2-7; a weak D match, TRBD2 (5 bases). The germline V and J ends were trimmed by 1 base and 9 bases, with 7 bases remaining between them. This CDR3 region has 11 residues. Germline CDR1 MDHEN, CDR2 SYDVKM. Here the CDR3 reads CASSLYGVQYF. DNA of the CDR3: TGTGCCAGCAGTTTATACGGGGTGCAGTACTTC. The full variable domain, completed using reference TRBV28 and TRBJ2-7, is DVKVTQSSRYLVKRTGEKVFLECVQDMDHENMFWYRQDPGLGLRLIYFSYDVKMKEKGDIPEGYSVSREKKERFSLILESASTNQTSMYLCASSLYGVQYFGPGTRLTVT.

The chain joins TRBV5-1 to TRBJ2-3; D might be TRBD2 (5 bases). The CDR3 contains 11 residues. Trimming left V 3 bases short and J 6 bases short, with 5 bases between. Germline values: CDR1 SGHRS, CDR2 YFSETQ. DNA of the CDR3: TGCGCCAGCAGCTCGGGGGATACGCAGTATTTT. Amino acid sequence: CASSSGDTQYF.

V and J are TRBV28 and TRBJ1-1; no firm D call. Germline V gene sequence: CDR1 MDHEN, CDR2 SYDVKM. CDR3 length equals 13 residues. Trimming left V 5 bases short and J 7 bases short, with 14 bases between. CDR3 amino acids: CASSLTETCEAFF. DNA for the CDR3: TGTGCCAGCAGTCTTACAGAGACCTGTGAAGCTTTCTTT.

The DNA for the CDR3 is TGTGCCAGCAGCCTCGGGGGGGGGCAGTACTTC. This gives the protein CASSLGGGQYF. The gene calls are TRBV7-9 and TRBJ2-7; 8 positions agree with TRBD2. CDR1 SEHNR and CDR2 FQNEAQ come from the germline V gene (reference sequence). The CDR3 totals 11 residues. V trimming: 5 bases; J trimming: 9 bases; junction bases outside the gene matches: 3.

J is TRBJ2-5 and V is TRBV18, with TRBD1 as a possible D gene (6 bases). Germline lookup yields CDR1 KGHSH and CDR2 LQKENI. Trimming took off 3 bases at V and 2 bases at J, with 19 bases between the two ends. The CDR3 covers 17 residues. In nucleotides, the CDR3 is TGTGCCAGCTCACCTTCCTTAGTAGCAGGGGCGCAAGAGACCCAGTACTTC. Its translation is CASSPSLVAGAQETQYF.

The gene calls are TRBV5-1 and TRBJ2-7; the match to TRBD1 covers 9 bases. The trim removed 5 bases at V and 3 bases at J, leaving 9 bases unmatched. Germline V lookup: CDR1 SGHRS, CDR2 YFSETQ. The CDR3 has 15 amino acids. CDR3 protein: CASREGTGMFYEQYF. As DNA, the CDR3 is TGCGCCAGCAGGGAGGGGACAGGGATGTTCTACGAGCAGTACTTC. Based on the CDR3 plus reference TRBV5-1 and TRBJ2-7, the full variable domain is KAGVTQTPRYLIKTRGQQVTLSCSPISGHRSVSWYQQTPGQGLQFLFEYFSETQRNKGNFPGRFSGRQFSNSRSEMNVSTLELGDSALYLCASREGTGMFYEQYFGPGTRLTVT.

The chain combines TRBV4-2 with TRBJ2-1; D gene uncertain. The germline V gene has CDR1 LGHNA and CDR2 YNFKEQ. This CDR3 spans 12 amino acids. Between the trimmed V and J ends, which lost 0 bases and 15 bases, there was a span of 12 bases. The CDR3 bases are TGTGCCAGCAGCCAAGAAACGGGTTCCCGGTTCTTC. The encoded protein is CASSQETGSRFF.

The J gene is TRBJ2-5, the V gene TRBV14, with 8 bases that match TRBD2. There are 14 residues in the CDR3. Germline V CDR1 and CDR2: SGHDN, FVKESK. The V segment lost 6 bases and the J segment 4 bases; nucleotides outside the gene matches: 7. CDR3 DNA sequence: TGTGCCAGCAGTGGGATTGCGGGGGGAGAGACCCAGTACTTC. Translating gives CASSGIAGGETQYF.

This clone was counted a few times. At one boundary the junction diverges from the germline segment, which might be a read error. The chain recombines TRBV6-5 with TRBJ1-2; D may be TRBD1 (6 bases). CDR3 length equals 11 residues. Germline V CDR1 and CDR2: MNHEY, SVGAGI. The CDR3 DNA reads as TGTGCCAGCAGCACAGGGTTTGGCTACCCCTTC. Translation gives CASSTGFGYPF.

This clone has a handful of counts. The chain recombines TRBV19 with TRBJ1-3, with D possibly matching TRBD1 (6 bases). CDR3 size: 14 residues. Trimming left V 3 bases short and J 1 base short, with 7 bases between. Germline values: CDR1 LNHDA, CDR2 SQIVND (reference sequence). CDR3 in amino acids: CASSITGSGNTIYF. The CDR3 DNA sequence: TGTGCCAGTAGTATCACAGGGTCTGGAAACACCATATATTTT.

The rearrangement uses TRBV2 and TRBJ1-1; 10 positions agree with TRBD1. The germline gives CDR1 SNHLY, CDR2 FYNNEI. This CDR3 comprises 14 residues. Unmatched junction bases numbered 11, after V lost 10 bases and J lost 6 bases. The CDR3 loop is CAIQPGQGVSEAFF. The CDR3 region has the DNA TGTGCCATACAGCCCGGACAGGGGGTATCTGAAGCTTTCTTT.

In this sample, this clone turned up once. The rearrangement links TRBV27 to TRBJ2-3, with D perhaps matching TRBD2 (5 bases). CDR1 is MNHEY and CDR2 is SMNVEV in the germline V gene (reference sequence). This CDR3 is 15 amino acids long. The V gene lost 7 bases and the J gene lost 1 base, with 15 bases spanning the gap. The CDR3 reads CASNSRGVGTDTQYF. In nucleotides, the CDR3 is TGTGCCAGCAATAGCCGGGGTGTGGGCACAGATACGCAGTATTTT.